The clone carrying this TCR beta chain turned up a few times. Produced via immunoSEQ multiplex PCR; TCRdb's table is partial and in-frame only. The sample has 300,000 to 350,000 clones; more than 85% are singletons. This sample stems from a study of blood T cell repertoires in COVID-19. CDR3 length: 15 residues. Germline V CDR1 and CDR2: MDHEN, SYDVKM. Trimming took off 1 base at V and 4 bases at J, with 11 bases between the two ends. Adults between roughly 18 and 89 years of age took part from 20 to 25 US areas. Clinical history reported by participants formed the basis on which cohorts were assigned.

This receptor was obtained from a woman in her twenties or thirties who had recovered from COVID-19. This chain uses TRBV28 with TRBJ2-1; a weak D match, TRBD1 (5 bases). The specimen sequenced was PBMCs or T cells enriched from blood (not recorded which). The CDR3 region is CASSLSTGVYNEQFF. The CDR3 coding sequence is TGTGCCAGCAGTTTATCCACAGGAGTTTACAATGAGCAGTTCTTC.